This TCR beta chain was recovered during a study of neurological immune-mediated disorders. The CDR3 is 14 amino acids. CDR1 MDHEN and CDR2 SYDVKM come from the germline V gene. The cDNA came from 5'RACE with 10-nucleotide random UMIs. One entry per CDR3 protein results from TCRdb running MiXCR on the 5' RACE reads. Among about 44,000 distinct CDR3 sequences, roughly 21% were seen once, and the ten largest hold about 4.1%. This clonotype was seen many times. Mismatch with germline at one junction end may stem from a read error. As for time point: technical triplicate 3. The chain recombines TRBV28 with TRBJ2-7; TRBD1 matches at 11 bases. The TCR comes from a man aged 55 to 69 with HTLV-1-associated myelopathy (HAM/TSP). Sequencing was carried out using PBMCs. In DNA, the CDR3 is TGTGTCAGCAGTGGCGGACAGGGGGCCCTCGAGCAGTACTTC. Its translation: CVSSGGQGALEQYF.